This note documents a single TCR beta chain sequence. Its antigen is currently unknown. The record originates from a study of OX40 agonist ivuxolimab in advanced cancers. Turning to the study itself: Age averaged around 59 years (range about 20 to 80), and less than 85% were male. Study-wide results and caveats: Within 6 weeks, CD4+ and CD8+ blood T cells expanded clonally at 0.1 to 3.0 mg/kg. Antigen specificity was not determined for the expanded peripheral T cells.

The ends lost 3 bases at V and 4 bases at J; junction bases unmatched: 4. Germline V lookup: CDR1 GTSNPN, CDR2 SVGIG (reference sequence). The CDR3 spans 15 residues. Patients who had autoimmune disease history or got systemic immunosuppression were left out. Data came from immunoSEQ multiplex PCR; TCRdb stores just in-frame clones and leaves some out. The repertoire holds tens of thousands of clones, approximately 89% seen once, with 0.68% in the top ten. The sequencing used CD4+ or CD8+ T cells sorted from blood, collected in a trial of the OX40 agonist ivuxolimab. The chain joins TRBV30 to TRBJ2-6; 9 nucleotides line up with TRBD1. This TCR came from an adult with an advanced solid tumor such as melanoma, head and neck, liver or kidney cancer. The CDR3 DNA sequence: TGTGCCTGGAGGTACAGGGGGCAAGGGGCCAACGTCCTGACTTTC. It translates to CAWRYRGQGANVLTF.